What follows are 21 T cell receptor beta chains derived from one specimen sequenced in a study of shared clonotypes between healthy human individuals. TCRdb keeps only in-frame clones here, not all; method: immunoSEQ multiplex PCR. In the table there are some 2 million clones, less than 95% of which are singletons. Naive CD8 cells comprised CD45RO-negative, CCR7-positively selected cells, excluding terminally differentiated effector memory CD45RA+ cells. Sequenced material: naive CD8+ T cells sorted from blood. These receptors all come from a man between 18 and 29 years old in good health.

As for this clone: The same CDR3 arises from other DNA sequences in this sample as well. V and J are TRBV5-6 and TRBJ2-7; TRBD1 matches 7 bases. V trimming: 2 bases; J trimming: 3 bases; junction bases outside the gene matches: 2. CDR3 length: 13 residues. Germline CDR1 is SGHDT and CDR2 is YYEEEE. The CDR3 nucleotides are TGTGCCAGCAGCTTACAGGGGATCTACGAGCAGTACTTC. It codes for CASSLQGIYEQYF.

The V gene is TRBV4-3, the J gene TRBJ2-1; D not certain. From germline, CDR1 is LGHNA and CDR2 YSLEER. Trimming took off 0 bases at V and 0 bases at J, with 12 bases between the two ends. The CDR3 totals 17 residues. The CDR3 nucleotides read TGCGCCAGCAGCCAAGATCCCGACTGGAGCTCCTACAATGAGCAGTTCTTC. Translating it yields CASSQDPDWSSYNEQFF.

The chain links TRBV4-1 to TRBJ2-7; a weak D match, TRBD1 (5 bases). Germline V gene sequence: CDR1 MGHRA, CDR2 YSYEKL. The CDR3 runs to 15 residues. V gave up 0 bases and J gave up 5 bases, with 14 bases separating them. DNA of the CDR3: TGCGCCAGCAGCCAAGATCCCAGGGTTGTCAACGAGCAGTACTTC. Translation: CASSQDPRVVNEQYF.

The rearrangement links TRBV10-3 to TRBJ2-1, with 7 bases aligning to TRBD1. Trimming cost V 2 bases and J 4 bases; bases outside gene matches: 11. The CDR3 runs to 17 residues. Germline V gene data show CDR1 as ENHRY and CDR2 as SYGVKD. CDR3: CAISERFRDSLYNEQFF. In nucleotides, the CDR3 is TGTGCCATCAGTGAGCGGTTCCGGGACAGTCTTTACAATGAGCAGTTCTTC.

V gene TRBV2 combines with J gene TRBJ2-1, with TRBD1 matching 8 bases. The CDR3 runs to 14 residues. The J segment lost 4 bases and the V segment lost 5 bases, leaving 4 bases of the junction unmatched. From germline, CDR1 is SNHLY and CDR2 FYNNEI. Here the CDR3 reads CASSRTGQYNEQFF. The CDR3 region has the DNA TGTGCCAGCAGTCGGACAGGGCAATACAATGAGCAGTTCTTC.

V gene TRBV10-2 combines with J gene TRBJ2-1, with TRBD2 as a possible D gene (6 bases). Deletions cut 7 bases from V and 10 bases from J, with 14 bases between. CDR1 and CDR2 from the germline V gene are WSHSY and SAAADI. The CDR3 sequence is 12 residues long. The CDR3 nucleotides read TGCGCCAGCATAGGGACTCAAGAGGAGCAGTTCTTC. Translation gives CASIGTQEEQFF.

The chain has TRBV6-6 and TRBJ2-2; D is perhaps TRBD2 (6 bases). In germline, CDR1 is MNHNY, CDR2 SVGAGI (reference sequence). The CDR3 has 14 residues. The V gene lost 6 bases and the J gene lost 5 bases, with 13 bases spanning the gap. Written as DNA, the CDR3 is TGTGCCAGCAGCCAGATGGAGGGAACCGGGGAGCTGTTTTTT. As protein: CASSQMEGTGELFF.

The chain recombines TRBV10-1 with TRBJ2-7; a weak D match, TRBD2 (6 bases). There are 16 residues in the CDR3. Germline V gene data show CDR1 as WNHNN and CDR2 as SYGVQD (reference sequence). V was shortened by 4 bases and J by 2 bases, with 18 bases between the two germline ends. The chain's CDR3 is CASSGTLGAGTYEQYF. The CDR3 region has the DNA TGCGCCAGCAGTGGAACGCTTGGGGCGGGAACCTACGAGCAGTACTTC.

This chain connects TRBV10-3 to TRBJ2-3, with 10 bases lining up with TRBD2. V shed 6 bases, J shed 5 bases, and the junction held 5 bases outside the gene matches. This CDR3 has 14 amino acids. Germline lookup yields CDR1 ENHRY and CDR2 SYGVKD. The CDR3 region is CAIRAAGGGDTQYF. Written as DNA, the CDR3 is TGTGCCATCAGGGCAGCGGGAGGGGGAGATACGCAGTATTTT.

The J gene is TRBJ2-3, the V gene TRBV7-3; TRBD1 or TRBD2 may be the D gene (5 bases each). The CDR3 has 13 amino acids. V lost 4 bases and J lost 6, with 11 bases in between. Germline-derived CDR1 and CDR2 are SGHTA and FQGTGA. CDR3 sequence (DNA): TGTGCCAGCAGCTCGATCGGGGCCGATACGCAGTATTTT. As protein: CASSSIGADTQYF.

The rearrangement joins TRBV25-1 to TRBJ2-1; the match to TRBD1 covers 7 bases. Per germline, CDR1 MGHDK and CDR2 SYGVNS. CDR3 length equals 16 residues. Trimming removed 1 base from V and 5 bases from J; junction bases left unmatched: 8. The chain's CDR3 is CASSELGRGFDNEQFF. The CDR3 DNA reads TGTGCCAGCAGTGAATTGGGCAGGGGGTTTGACAATGAGCAGTTCTTC.

The chain combines TRBV27 with TRBJ2-7; 11 nucleotides align to TRBD2. This CDR3 comprises 15 residues. The trim removed 6 bases at V and 0 bases at J, leaving 4 bases unmatched. Germline assignment: CDR1 MNHEY and CDR2 SMNVEV (reference sequence). The CDR3 bases are TGTGCCAGCAGAGTAGCGGGAGGGAGCTCCTACGAGCAGTACTTC. It yields the protein CASRVAGGSSYEQYF.

The CDR3: CASKAGEADTQYF. The CDR3, as DNA: TGTGCCAGCAAGGCGGGAGAGGCAGATACGCAGTATTTT. The chain carries TRBV2 and TRBJ2-3, with 7 positions matching TRBD2. V lost 7 bases and J lost 4; bases outside the gene matches: 5. CDR1 is SNHLY and CDR2 is FYNNEI in the germline V gene. This CDR3 comprises 13 residues.

CDR3 protein: CASSLGGTGSRNSPLHF. DNA for the CDR3: TGTGCCAGCAGCTTGGGAGGGACAGGGTCCCGTAATTCACCCCTCCACTTT. V and J are TRBV5-5 and TRBJ1-6; 9 nucleotides match TRBD1. The CDR3 extends over 17 amino acids. Trimming cost V 0 bases and J 6 bases; bases outside gene matches: 7. Per the germline V gene, CDR1 is SGHKS and CDR2 is YYEKEE (reference sequence).

J is TRBJ1-2 and V is TRBV6-1; D gene ambiguous. V dropped 8 bases and J dropped 4 bases, with 14 bases sitting between them. The germline V gene has CDR1 MNHNS and CDR2 SASEGT. The CDR3 has 13 residues. The CDR3 protein is CASRDPDRYGYTF. The CDR3 DNA is TGTGCCAGCCGAGACCCAGACCGCTATGGCTACACCTTC.

V usage is TRBV27 and J usage is TRBJ2-7; TRBD1 agrees at 7 bases. The CDR3 consists of 15 residues. In germline, CDR1 is MNHEY, CDR2 SMNVEV (reference sequence). The V gene end was trimmed by 1 base and the J gene end by 3 bases; junction bases not matched to a gene: 6. The CDR3 here is CASSLFQGVSYEQYF. The CDR3 region has the DNA TGTGCCAGCAGTTTATTCCAGGGGGTAAGCTACGAGCAGTACTTC.

The CDR3 here is CASRKGGSGTEAFF. The DNA of the CDR3 is TGCGCCAGCAGGAAAGGGGGATCGGGCACTGAAGCTTTCTTT. V gene TRBV10-2 combines with J gene TRBJ1-1, with D maybe TRBD1 (6 bases). CDR1 and CDR2 from the germline V gene are WSHSY and SAAADI. The CDR3 extends over 14 amino acids. The V end was cut by 6 bases, the J end by 4 bases, with 15 bases between.

The V gene is TRBV30, the J gene TRBJ2-3; TRBD1 matches 11 bases. The V gene end was trimmed by 4 bases and the J gene end by 7 bases; junction bases not matched to a gene: 10. CDR1 and CDR2 (germline): GTSNPN, SVGIG (reference sequence). CDR3 length: 15 amino acids. The CDR3 region is CAWIWTGGERNTQYF. CDR3 in DNA: TGTGCCTGGATCTGGACAGGGGGCGAACGGAATACGCAGTATTTT. The full variable domain, its missing parts supplied by reference TRBV30 and TRBJ2-3, is SQTIHQWPATLVQPVGSPLSLECTVEGTSNPNLYWYRQAAGRGLQLLFYSVGIGQISSEVPQNLSASRPQDRQFILSSKKLLLSDSGFYLCAWIWTGGERNTQYFGPGTRLTVL.

The genes are TRBV5-1 and TRBJ2-5; perhaps TRBD2 as D (6 bases). CDR1 and CDR2 from the germline V gene are SGHRS and YFSETQ. Trimming cost V 0 bases and J 0 bases, with 6 bases left between them. The CDR3 sequence is 14 residues long. The CDR3 region is CASSLGDYQETQYF. The CDR3 region has the DNA TGCGCCAGCAGCTTGGGGGACTACCAAGAGACCCAGTACTTC.

This clone is a singleton in its sample. The chain has TRBV30 and TRBJ2-7; D gene uncertain. The V end lost 5 bases, the J end lost 2 bases, and 10 bases lay between the germline ends. The CDR3 contains 12 residues. In germline, CDR1 is GTSNPN, CDR2 SVGIG (reference sequence). The CDR3 sequence: CAWGRMAYEQYF. The CDR3 nucleotides read TGTGCCTGGGGGCGAATGGCCTACGAGCAGTACTTC.

This chain links TRBV5-4 with TRBJ2-7; the match to TRBD1 covers 7 bases. J was trimmed by 6 bases and V by 3 bases; bases with no gene match: 6. This CDR3 contains 13 residues. Germline values: CDR1 SGHNT, CDR2 YYREEE (reference sequence). The CDR3 DNA reads as TGTGCCAGCAGCTGGACAGGAACGGGCGAGCAGTACTTC. This codes for CASSWTGTGEQYF.